The entry that follows covers one TCR beta chain sequence. The specificity of this receptor is unknown. No much larger clonotype is one base removed from it; base qualities were not supplied. Based on the germline V gene, the CDR1 and CDR2 sequences are SQVTM and ANQGSEA. Germline trimming: 7 bases from V, 0 bases from J; junction bases outside gene matches: 10. The CDR3 covers 15 residues, taking in both the cysteine and the phenylalanine. The only DNA kept is the CDR3, 45 bases in frame from the first base. The source of the sample is a study of blood T cells in healthy people across ages (dated by TCRdb to the mid-2010s). General notes on the study: In model experiments, template switching captured about one uniquely barcoded TCR beta cDNA molecule for every two T cells. Donors were grouped into four age groups: young (average 16 years), middle-aged (less than 40), aged (around 66) and long-lived (just over 80). Two additional independent replicas of 1 million unique cDNA reads from the same blood draw were analyzed for two donors (one aged 18 to 30 and one aged 80 or older). Donors of different ages were randomly distributed across sequencing lanes to avoid experimental bias. Age-related changes in TCR beta repertoire diversity were measured in the study by deep sequencing normalized with unique cDNA molecular identifiers.

Library construction relied on 5' RACE. The sequencing machine was an Illumina HiSeq 2500. A second PCR of about 6 to 11 cycles was run with a J-beta primer mix and a sample-barcoded 5' primer. Each TCR beta cDNA molecule received a unique molecular identifier from a template-switch 5' adaptor carrying 12 random nucleotides. Each sample yielded at least 2.5 million CDR3-containing paired-end reads. The Mint cDNA synthesis kit, primed by a TRBC-specific oligonucleotide, was used to synthesize first-strand cDNA from all RNA. After uracil-DNA glycosylase treatment, a first 18-cycle PCR used universal primers M1SS and BC2_uni_R on all cDNA. The authors' analysis ran thus. Each sample was normalized by randomly selecting 1 million high-quality reads, each carrying a distinct molecular identifier. Reads with shared molecular identifiers were discarded instead of being binned into consensus sequences. CDR3 identification, clonotype clustering and error correction used MiTCR with a Q25 quality threshold and the strictest error-elimination algorithm. A nonparametric unseen species model with Euler transformation was used to estimate lower-bound total TCR beta diversity. TCRdb handled the public reads itself, with Q25 trimming in fastp and clone calling in MiXCR, and kept productive beta chains. Each record represents a unique CDR3 protein, reported with the most common genes and DNA among its rows. In this record, the V and J calls reflect TCRdb's handling and not the investigators' own analysis. The sample has 700,000 to 1,000,000 distinct CDR3 sequences on record, roughly 44% of them singletons. Roughly 19% of the sample belongs to the ten largest clones.

General conclusions and limits of the study: Bulk unsorted PBMC profiling prevented conclusive comparison of naive and antigen-experienced compartments. Compared with the aged group, the long-lived group had more naive CD4+ T cells, fewer expanded clones and increased TCR diversity, a pattern suggesting age selection. There was a strong correlation between observed TCR beta diversity and the percentage of naive T cells measured by flow cytometry. Estimates of total diversity from one million sequenced T cells were regarded as lower bounds and underestimates. Donor CMV infection status was unknown, potentially confounding age-related changes in expanded clonotypes. As age increased, observed TCR beta diversity per million T cells dropped in a roughly linear way, and a significant reduction was already evident by age about 40.

The donors were roughly 39 Caucasian individuals from Russia, aged roughly 6 to 90 years, who were systemically healthy. Roughly 9 milliliters of peripheral blood were drawn from each donor into EDTA-treated Vacutainer tubes. PBMCs were isolated by Ficoll-Paque density-gradient centrifugation, with at least 6 million obtained per sample. Total RNA was extracted from PBMCs with Trizol reagent, with at least 6 micrograms obtained per sample. The percentages of naive CD45RAhigh/CD27high T cells were determined by flow cytometry on a PBMC aliquot from every donor. The receptor's source is a man in his sixties in good health. Input material: blood. This chain is built from TRBV29-1 and TRBJ2-7, and TRBD1 matches 9 of the central bases. The CDR3 is CSASPGQGYSYEQYF. The nucleotides read TGCAGCGCCTCACCGGGACAGGGTTACTCCTACGAGCAGTACTTC.